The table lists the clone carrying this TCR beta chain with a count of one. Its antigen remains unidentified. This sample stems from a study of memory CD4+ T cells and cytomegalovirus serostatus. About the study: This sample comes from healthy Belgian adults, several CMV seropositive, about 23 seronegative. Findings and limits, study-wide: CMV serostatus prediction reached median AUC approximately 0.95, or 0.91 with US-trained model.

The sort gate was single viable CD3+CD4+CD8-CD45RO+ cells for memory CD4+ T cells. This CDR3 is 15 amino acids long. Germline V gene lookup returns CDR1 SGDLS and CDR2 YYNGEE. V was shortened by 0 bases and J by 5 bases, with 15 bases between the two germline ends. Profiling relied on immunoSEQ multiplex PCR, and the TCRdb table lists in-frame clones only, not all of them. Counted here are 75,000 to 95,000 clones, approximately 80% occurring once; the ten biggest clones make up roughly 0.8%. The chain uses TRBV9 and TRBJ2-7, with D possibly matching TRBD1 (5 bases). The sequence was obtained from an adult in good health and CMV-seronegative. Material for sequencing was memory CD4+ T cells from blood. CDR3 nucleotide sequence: TGTGCCAGCAGCGTAGATATTTCTAGGGGCCACGAGCAGTACTTC. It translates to CASSVDISRGHEQYF.